These T cell receptor beta chains were read from a single sample in a study of cytomegalovirus exposure and HLA in healthy donors. Data came from immunoSEQ multiplex PCR; TCRdb stores just in-frame clones and leaves some out. This repertoire shows 40,000 to 45,000 clones, roughly 87% found once; its top ten account for about 8%. Sequencing input: PBMCs. These receptors all come from a woman aged 40 to 50 in good health and CMV-seropositive. Both conserved end residues are part of each CDR3. D genes are given only for firm matches. Clone size is stated in some rows and not others, as once, few, many or a class when expanded.

J gene	D gene	clone size	V gene	CDR3 DNA	CDR3 protein
TRBJ2-2	TRBD1	once	TRBV6-5	TGTGCCAGCAACGACAGGGGGCTGAACGGGGAGCTGTTTTTT	CASNDRGLNGELFF
TRBJ2-5	-	-	TRBV4-2	TGTGCCAGCAGCCAAACTGCTTCGGCGGGCGGGCAAGAGACCCAGTACTTC	CASSQTASAGGQETQYF
TRBJ2-3	TRBD2	-	TRBV7-2	TGTGCCAGCAGCTTATTTTCCCTAGCGGGAGGGGTGGAAACAGATACGCAGTATTTT	CASSLFSLAGGVETDTQYF
TRBJ2-1	TRBD1	-	TRBV5-1	TGCGCCAGCAGCCCGGGACAGGGACCTTTCGAGCAGTTCTTC	CASSPGQGPFEQFF
TRBJ1-4	-	-	TRBV7-2	TGTGCCAGCAGCTTAGACTCAACTAATGAAAAACTGTTTTTT	CASSLDSTNEKLFF
TRBJ2-7	TRBD2	-	TRBV5-1	TGCGCCAGCAGCCGGGGACTAGCGGGAGGCGGAAGCGACTACGAGCAGTACTTC	CASSRGLAGGGSDYEQYF
TRBJ1-2	-	-	TRBV9	TGTGCCAGCAGCGTAGAGGAAGGCAGCGAAGACAGCTTC	CASSVEEGSEDSF
TRBJ2-1	-	-	TRBV19	TGTGCCAGTACCCTGACACGCGGGGCCCGCTCCTACAATGAGCAGTTCTTC	CASTLTRGARSYNEQFF
TRBJ1-2	TRBD1	-	TRBV10-2	TGCGCCAGCAGTGAGTCGACAGGGTTTTTATATGGCTACACCTTC	CASSESTGFLYGYTF
TRBJ1-2	TRBD1	-	TRBV7-6	TGTGCCAGCAGCTTAGCTCGGACAGGGGCGGATGGCTACACCTTC	CASSLARTGADGYTF
TRBJ1-5	-	-	TRBV10-3	TGTGCCATCAGTGAGGGGGGTTGGGGGACTCTTAATCAGCCCCAGCATTTT	CAISEGGWGTLNQPQHF
TRBJ2-3	TRBD2	once	TRBV6-4	TGTGCCAGCAGTGACGGGACTAGCGGGAAGACAGATACGCAGTATTTT	CASSDGTSGKTDTQYF
TRBJ2-5	TRBD2	-	TRBV18	TGTGCCAGCTCACCAGGATTAGCGGGAGAGACCCAGTACTTC	CASSPGLAGETQYF
TRBJ2-5	TRBD1	once	TRBV7-2	TGTGCCAGCAGCTCTGGGACAGGGATGCTGGAGACCCAGTACTTC	CASSSGTGMLETQYF
TRBJ2-7	-	few	TRBV2	TGTGCCAGCAGTGAAGCGGGAGTAAATGGAGAGCAGTACTTC	CASSEAGVNGEQYF
TRBJ2-5	TRBD1	once	TRBV7-2	TGTGCCAGCAGCTCTGCAGGGGGCAATATCCAAGAGACCCAGTACTTC	CASSSAGGNIQETQYF
TRBJ1-1	-	once	TRBV18	TGTGCCAGCTCACAGGAGATAGGGAACACTGAAGCTTTCTTT	CASSQEIGNTEAFF
TRBJ1-2	TRBD1	-	TRBV25-1	TGTGCCAGCAGGACAGGGGGGAAAGGCTACACCTTC	CASRTGGKGYTF
TRBJ2-7	TRBD2	-	TRBV27	TGTGCCAGCAGGGACCTAGCGGGAGGTTCCAAGCAGTACTTC	CASRDLAGGSKQYF
TRBJ2-1	TRBD2	once	TRBV7-7	TGTGCCAGCAGCCTAACGTCGGGACTAGCGGGGGCTTACAATGAGCAGTTCTTC	CASSLTSGLAGAYNEQFF
TRBJ1-1	TRBD1	-	TRBV5-6	TGTGCCAGCATCGATCAGGGGGAAGACACTGAAGCTTTCTTT	CASIDQGEDTEAFF
TRBJ1-3	-	-	TRBV19	TGTGCCAGCTTGAACAGAAACCTCTTTGGAAACACCATATATTTT	CASLNRNLFGNTIYF
TRBJ2-7	-	-	TRBV27	TGTGCCAGCAGCCGAACGGGCCGGGACATCATCTACGAGCAGTACTTC	CASSRTGRDIIYEQYF